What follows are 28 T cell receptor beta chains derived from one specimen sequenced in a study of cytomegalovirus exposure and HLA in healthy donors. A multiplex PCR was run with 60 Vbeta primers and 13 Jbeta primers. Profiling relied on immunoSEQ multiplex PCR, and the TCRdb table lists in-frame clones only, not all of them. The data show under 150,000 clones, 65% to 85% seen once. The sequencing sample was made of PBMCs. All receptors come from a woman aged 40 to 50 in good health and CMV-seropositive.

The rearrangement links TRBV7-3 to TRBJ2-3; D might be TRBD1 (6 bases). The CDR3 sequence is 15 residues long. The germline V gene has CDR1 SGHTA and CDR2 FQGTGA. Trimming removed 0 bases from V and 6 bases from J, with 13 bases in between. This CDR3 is CASSLTGALIDTQYF. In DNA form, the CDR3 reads TGTGCCAGCAGCTTAACGGGGGCCCTCATTGATACGCAGTATTTT. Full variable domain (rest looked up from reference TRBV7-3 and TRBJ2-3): GAGVSQTPSNKVTEKGKYVELRCDPISGHTALYWYRQSLGQGPEFLIYFQGTGAADDSGLPNDRFFAVRPEGSVSTLKIQRTERGDSAVYLCASSLTGALIDTQYFGPGTRLTVL.

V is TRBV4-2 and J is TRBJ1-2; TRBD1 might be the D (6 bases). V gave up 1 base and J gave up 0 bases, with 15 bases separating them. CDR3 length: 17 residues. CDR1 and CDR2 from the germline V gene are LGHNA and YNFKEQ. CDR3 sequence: CASSQGLRTESNYGYTF. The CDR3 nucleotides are TGTGCCAGCAGCCAAGGATTGAGGACAGAATCTAACTATGGCTACACCTTC.

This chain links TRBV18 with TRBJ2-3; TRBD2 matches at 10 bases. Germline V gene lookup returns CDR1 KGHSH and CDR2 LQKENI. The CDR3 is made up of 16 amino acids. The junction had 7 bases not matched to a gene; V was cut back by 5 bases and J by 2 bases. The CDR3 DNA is TGTGCCAGCTCAGATTCTAGCGGGAGTTACACAGATACGCAGTATTTT. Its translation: CASSDSSGSYTDTQYF.

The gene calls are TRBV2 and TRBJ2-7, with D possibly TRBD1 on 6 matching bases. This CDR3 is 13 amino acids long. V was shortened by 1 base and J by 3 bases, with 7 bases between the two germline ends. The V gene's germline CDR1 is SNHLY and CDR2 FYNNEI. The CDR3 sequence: CASSEETGYEQYF. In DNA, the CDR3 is TGTGCCAGCAGTGAAGAGACAGGCTACGAGCAGTACTTC. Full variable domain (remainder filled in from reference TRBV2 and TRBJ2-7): EPEVTQTPSHQVTQMGQEVILRCVPISNHLYFYWYRQILGQKVEFLVSFYNNEISEKSEIFDDQFSVERPDGSNFTLKIRSTKLEDSAMYFCASSEETGYEQYFGPGTRLTVT.

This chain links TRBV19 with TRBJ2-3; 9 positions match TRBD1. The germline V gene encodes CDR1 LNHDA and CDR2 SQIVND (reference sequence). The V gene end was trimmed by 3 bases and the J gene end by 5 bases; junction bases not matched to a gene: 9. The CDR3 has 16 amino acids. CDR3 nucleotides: TGTGCCAGTAGTATGGGAACGGGACAGGGTTTAGATACGCAGTATTTT. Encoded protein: CASSMGTGQGLDTQYF.

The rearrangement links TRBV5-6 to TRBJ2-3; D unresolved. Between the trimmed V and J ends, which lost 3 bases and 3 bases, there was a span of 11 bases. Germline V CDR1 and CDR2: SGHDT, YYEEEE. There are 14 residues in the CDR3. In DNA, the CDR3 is TGTGCCAGCAGCTCCCCGAGCCAAACAGATACGCAGTATTTT. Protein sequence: CASSSPSQTDTQYF.

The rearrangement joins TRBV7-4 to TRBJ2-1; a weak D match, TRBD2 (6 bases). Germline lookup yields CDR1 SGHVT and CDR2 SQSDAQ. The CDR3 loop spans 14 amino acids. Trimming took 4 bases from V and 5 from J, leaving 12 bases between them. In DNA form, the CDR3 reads TGTGCCAGCAGCTCGCTAGCGAGAGACAATGAGCAGTTCTTC. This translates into CASSSLARDNEQFF.

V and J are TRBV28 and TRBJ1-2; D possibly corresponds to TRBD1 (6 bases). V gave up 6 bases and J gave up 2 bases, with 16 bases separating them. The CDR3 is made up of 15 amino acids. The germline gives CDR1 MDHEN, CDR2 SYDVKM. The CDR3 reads CASSSFGGPNYGYTF. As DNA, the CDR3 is TGTGCCAGCAGCTCCTTCGGGGGGCCCAACTATGGCTACACCTTC.

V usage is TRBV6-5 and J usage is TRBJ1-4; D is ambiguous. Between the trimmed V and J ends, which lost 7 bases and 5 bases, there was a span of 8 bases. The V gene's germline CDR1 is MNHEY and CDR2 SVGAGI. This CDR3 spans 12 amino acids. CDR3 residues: CASISGNEKLFF. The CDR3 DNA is TGTGCCAGCATTAGCGGGAATGAAAAACTGTTTTTT.

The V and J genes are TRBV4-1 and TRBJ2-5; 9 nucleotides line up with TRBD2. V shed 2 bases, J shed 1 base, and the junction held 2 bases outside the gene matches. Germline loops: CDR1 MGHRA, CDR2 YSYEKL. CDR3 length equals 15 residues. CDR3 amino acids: CASSQSGRTQETQYF. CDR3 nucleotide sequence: TGCGCCAGCAGCCAAAGCGGGAGGACCCAAGAGACCCAGTACTTC.

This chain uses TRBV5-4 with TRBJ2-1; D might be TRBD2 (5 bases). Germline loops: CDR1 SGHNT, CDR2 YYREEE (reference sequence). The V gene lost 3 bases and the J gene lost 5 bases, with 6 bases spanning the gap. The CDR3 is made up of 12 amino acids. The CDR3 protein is CASSSGNNEQFF. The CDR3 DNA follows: TGTGCCAGCAGCTCCGGGAACAATGAGCAGTTCTTC.

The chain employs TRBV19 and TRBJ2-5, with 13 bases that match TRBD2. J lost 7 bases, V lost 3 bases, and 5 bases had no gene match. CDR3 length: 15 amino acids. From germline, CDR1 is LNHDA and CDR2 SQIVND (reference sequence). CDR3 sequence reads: CASSMTSGGIGTQYF. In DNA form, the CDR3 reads TGTGCCAGTAGTATGACTAGCGGGGGGATAGGGACCCAGTACTTC.

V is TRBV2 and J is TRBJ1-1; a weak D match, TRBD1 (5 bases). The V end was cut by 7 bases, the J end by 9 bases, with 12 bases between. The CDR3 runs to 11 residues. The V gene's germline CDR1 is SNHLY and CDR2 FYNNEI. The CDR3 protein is CASTLGAQAFF. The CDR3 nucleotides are TGTGCCAGCACCCTTGGGGCCCAAGCTTTCTTT.

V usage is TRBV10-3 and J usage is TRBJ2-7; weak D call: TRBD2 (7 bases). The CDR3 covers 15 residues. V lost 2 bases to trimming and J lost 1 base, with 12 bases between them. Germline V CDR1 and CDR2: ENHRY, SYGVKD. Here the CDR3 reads CAISEIGGVSYEQYF. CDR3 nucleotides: TGTGCCATCAGTGAGATAGGGGGGGTTTCCTACGAGCAGTACTTC.

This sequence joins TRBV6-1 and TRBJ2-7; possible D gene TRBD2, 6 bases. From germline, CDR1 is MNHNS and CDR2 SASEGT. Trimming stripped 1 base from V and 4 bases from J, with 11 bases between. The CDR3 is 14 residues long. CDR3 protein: CASSEVSGRYEQYF. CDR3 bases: TGTGCCAGCAGTGAAGTTAGCGGAAGGTACGAGCAGTACTTC.

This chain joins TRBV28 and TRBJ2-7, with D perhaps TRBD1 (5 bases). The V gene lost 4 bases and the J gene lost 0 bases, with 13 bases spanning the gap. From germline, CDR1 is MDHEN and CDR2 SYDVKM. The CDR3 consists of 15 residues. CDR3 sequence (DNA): TGTGCCAGCAGTTGGGCCGCCGACAGCTCCTACGAGCAGTACTTC. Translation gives CASSWAADSSYEQYF.

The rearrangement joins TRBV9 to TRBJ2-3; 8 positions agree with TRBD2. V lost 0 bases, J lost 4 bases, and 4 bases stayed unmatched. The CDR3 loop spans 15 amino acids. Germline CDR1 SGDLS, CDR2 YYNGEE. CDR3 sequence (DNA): TGTGCCAGCAGCGTAGCGGGAGGGAGGGCAGATACGCAGTATTTT. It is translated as CASSVAGGRADTQYF. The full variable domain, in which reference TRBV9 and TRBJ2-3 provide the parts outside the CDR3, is DSGVTQTPKHLITATGQRVTLRCSPRSGDLSVYWYQQSLDQGLQFLIQYYNGEERAKGNILERFSAQQFPDLHSELNLSSLELGDSALYFCASSVAGGRADTQYFGPGTRLTVL.

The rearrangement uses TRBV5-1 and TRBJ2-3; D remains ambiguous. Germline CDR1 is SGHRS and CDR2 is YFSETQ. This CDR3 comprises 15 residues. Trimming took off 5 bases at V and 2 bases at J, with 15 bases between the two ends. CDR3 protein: CASRTSSAATDTQYF. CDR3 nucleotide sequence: TGCGCCAGCAGGACCTCCAGCGCGGCCACAGATACGCAGTATTTT.

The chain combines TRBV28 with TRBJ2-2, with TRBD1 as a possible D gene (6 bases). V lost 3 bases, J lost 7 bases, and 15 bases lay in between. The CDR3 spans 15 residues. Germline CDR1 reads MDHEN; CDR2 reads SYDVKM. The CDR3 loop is CASSFGLRGIGELFF. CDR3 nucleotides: TGTGCCAGCAGTTTCGGGCTCAGGGGAATCGGGGAGCTGTTTTTT.

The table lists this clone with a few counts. CDR3 loop: CASSSLAGANEQFF. The DNA for the CDR3 is TGTGCCAGCAGTTCCCTAGCGGGGGCCAATGAGCAGTTCTTC. This rearrangement joins TRBV2 to TRBJ2-1, with 10 bases identical to TRBD2. The length of the CDR3 is 14 residues. Germline CDR1 and CDR2: SNHLY and FYNNEI. Trimming removed 5 bases from V and 6 bases from J; junction bases left unmatched: 4. Supplemented by reference TRBV2 and TRBJ2-1, the full variable domain reads EPEVTQTPSHQVTQMGQEVILRCVPISNHLYFYWYRQILGQKVEFLVSFYNNEISEKSEIFDDQFSVERPDGSNFTLKIRSTKLEDSAMYFCASSSLAGANEQFFGPGTRLTVL.

CDR3 sequence: CASSPTSGRAGAHEQYF. The CDR3 bases are TGTGCCAGCAGCCCGACTAGCGGGAGGGCGGGGGCCCACGAGCAGTACTTC. The chain links TRBV11-2 to TRBJ2-7, with TRBD2 identical over 14 bases. The germline CDR1 and CDR2 sequences are SGHAT and FQNNGV. The CDR3 consists of 17 residues. V shed 5 bases and J 5 bases; nucleotides not matched to a gene: 11.

CDR3 coding DNA: TGTGCCAGTAGTCTATCAAGAGGGTCAGATACGCAGTATTTT. Protein product: CASSLSRGSDTQYF. This sequence joins TRBV19 and TRBJ2-3; TRBD2 is a possible D gene (5 bases). The CDR3 covers 14 residues. Germline-derived CDR1 and CDR2 are LNHDA and SQIVND (reference sequence). Between the trimmed V and J ends, which lost 5 bases and 4 bases, there was a span of 13 bases.

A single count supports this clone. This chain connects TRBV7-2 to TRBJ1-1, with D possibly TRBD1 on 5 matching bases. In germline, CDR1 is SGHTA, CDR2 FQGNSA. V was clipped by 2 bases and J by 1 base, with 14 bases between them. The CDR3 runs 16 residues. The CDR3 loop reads CASSLRGSVSNTEAFF. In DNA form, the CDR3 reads TGTGCCAGCAGCTTACGGGGGTCTGTTTCGAACACTGAAGCTTTCTTT.

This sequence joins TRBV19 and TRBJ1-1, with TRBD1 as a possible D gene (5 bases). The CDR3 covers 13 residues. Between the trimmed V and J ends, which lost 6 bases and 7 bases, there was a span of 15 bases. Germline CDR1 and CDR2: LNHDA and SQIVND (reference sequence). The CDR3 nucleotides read TGTGCCAGTAGCCACGGGACTGCGGGTGAAGCTTTCTTT. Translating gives CASSHGTAGEAFF. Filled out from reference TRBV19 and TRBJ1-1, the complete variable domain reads DGGITQSPKYLFRKEGQNVTLSCEQNLNHDAMYWYRQDPGQGLRLIYYSQIVNDFQKGDIAEGYSVSREKKESFPLTVTSAQKNPTAFYLCASSHGTAGEAFFGQGTRLTVV.

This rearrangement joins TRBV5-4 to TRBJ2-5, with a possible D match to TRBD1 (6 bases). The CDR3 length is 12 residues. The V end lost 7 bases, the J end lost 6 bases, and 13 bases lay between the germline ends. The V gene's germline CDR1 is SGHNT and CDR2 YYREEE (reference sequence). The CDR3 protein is CASGSGEKTQYF. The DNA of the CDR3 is TGTGCCAGCGGATCAGGGGAGAAGACCCAGTACTTC.

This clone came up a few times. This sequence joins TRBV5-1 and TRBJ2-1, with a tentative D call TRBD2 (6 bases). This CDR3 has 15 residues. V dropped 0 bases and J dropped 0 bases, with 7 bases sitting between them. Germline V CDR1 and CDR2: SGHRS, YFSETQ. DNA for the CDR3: TGCGCCAGCAGCTTGGTCGGGAGCTCCTACAATGAGCAGTTCTTC. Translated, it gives CASSLVGSSYNEQFF.

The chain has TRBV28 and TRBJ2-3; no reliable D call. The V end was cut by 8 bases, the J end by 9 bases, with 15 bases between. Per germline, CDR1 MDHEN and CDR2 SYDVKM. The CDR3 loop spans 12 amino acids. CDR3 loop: CASAPPRWTQYF. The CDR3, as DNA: TGTGCCAGCGCCCCCCCGAGGTGGACGCAGTATTTT. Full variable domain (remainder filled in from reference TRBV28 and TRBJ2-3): DVKVTQSSRYLVKRTGEKVFLECVQDMDHENMFWYRQDPGLGLRLIYFSYDVKMKEKGDIPEGYSVSREKKERFSLILESASTNQTSMYLCASAPPRWTQYFGPGTRLTVL.

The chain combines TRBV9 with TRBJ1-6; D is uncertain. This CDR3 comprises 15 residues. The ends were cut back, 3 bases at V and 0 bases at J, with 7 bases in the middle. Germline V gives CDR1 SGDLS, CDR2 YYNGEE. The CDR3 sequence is CASSASSSYNSPLHF. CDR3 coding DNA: TGTGCCAGCAGCGCCTCGAGCTCCTATAATTCACCCCTCCACTTT.